A single sample gave rise to the 5 T cell receptor beta chains below, sequenced in a study of T cell repertoires in cytomegalovirus infection. TCRdb itself ran the reads through MiXCR, one entry per CDR3 protein. The profile shows 500,000 or so distinct CDR3 sequences, approximately 15% of them singletons. Sequencing was done on a sample of CD8+ T cells from PBMCs. The receptors here all came from a human donor in good health (CMV status not recorded). Some clones in this sample may be carry-over from other donors' samples.

In its sample, this clonotype was seen a few times. The chain couples TRBV27 to TRBJ2-7; TRBD1 matches 7 bases. The CDR3 runs to 16 residues. Germline V gives CDR1 MNHEY, CDR2 SMNVEV (reference sequence). J gave up 2 bases and V 3 bases, and 10 bases lay outside the gene matches. In nucleotides, the CDR3 is TGTGCCAGCAGTTTCGCAGGATACGGGACAGCCTACGAGCAGTACTTC. Its translation: CASSFAGYGTAYEQYF.

This clonotype came up a few times. The CDR3 bases are TGTGCCAGCAGTGATACAGAAATTACACCGGGAGGCAAAAACATTCAGTACTTC. It specifies CASSDTEITPGGKNIQYF. The rearrangement links TRBV2 to TRBJ2-4; TRBD2 agrees at 7 bases. The germline CDR1 and CDR2 sequences are SNHLY and FYNNEI. The junction had 14 bases not matched to a gene; V was cut back by 3 bases and J by 3 bases. CDR3 length equals 18 residues.

This clonotype was counted only a few times. V usage is TRBV27 and J usage is TRBJ1-6; maybe TRBD1 (5 bases). The CDR3 contains 14 residues. V lost 3 bases and J lost 9, with 12 bases in between. Germline assignment: CDR1 MNHEY and CDR2 SMNVEV (reference sequence). For the CDR3, the DNA is TGTGCCAGCAGTTTTGGGGGAGCGGGTTCACCCCTCCACTTT. Protein: CASSFGGAGSPLHF.

Many counts were recorded for this clonotype. The chain is built from TRBV10-3 and TRBJ1-2, with D possibly TRBD1 on 5 matching bases. The CDR3 is 12 residues long. The germline V and J ends were trimmed by 8 bases and 4 bases, with 11 bases remaining between them. Per germline, CDR1 ENHRY and CDR2 SYGVKD. This chain's CDR3 is CAIPAGTYGYTF. The CDR3 DNA sequence: TGTGCCATCCCTGCGGGGACCTATGGCTACACCTTC.

This clonotype was found many times. The rearrangement joins TRBV7-8 to TRBJ1-4, with D hard to call. The germline V gene has CDR1 SGHVS and CDR2 FQNEAQ. The CDR3 is 11 amino acids. V dropped 4 bases and J dropped 8 bases, with 5 bases sitting between them. The CDR3 nucleotides read TGTGCCAGCAGCTCCCGAGAAAAACTGTTTTTT. As protein: CASSSREKLFF.